Shown below are 27 T cell receptor beta chains from a single sample sequenced in a study. One entry per CDR3 protein results from TCRdb running MiXCR on the RT-PCR reads. Among more than 600,000 distinct CDR3 sequences listed, approximately 15% were seen once. The sequencing sample was made of memory CD4+ T cells from blood. The receptors were gathered from a female donor in good health, serving as a healthy control.

This chain joins TRBV9 and TRBJ2-3, with D unclear. The V and J ends lost 2 bases and 3 bases respectively, with 13 bases between them. Germline assignment: CDR1 SGDLS and CDR2 YYNGEE. This CDR3 has 15 amino acids. This CDR3 reads CASSVRSPPTDTQYF. The CDR3 bases are TGTGCCAGCAGCGTCCGGAGCCCTCCGACAGATACGCAGTATTTT.

Notes on this clonotype: The CDR3 end shows no conserved phenylalanine or tryptophan, and so a read error is likely. V is TRBV12-3 or TRBV12-4 and J is TRBJ1-2, with TRBD1 matching 7 bases. Trimming removed 4 bases from V and 7 bases from J; junction bases left unmatched: 6. The CDR3 is 13 amino acids. This chain's CDR3 is CASSWDSIAGYTL. CDR3 in DNA: TGTGCCAGCAGTTGGGACAGTATTGCTGGCTACACCTTA.

This clonotype turned up a few times. CDR3 DNA sequence: TGTGCCAGCAGTTTCAGGGAGACTGAAGCTTTCTTT. This gives the protein CASSFRETEAFF. This sequence joins TRBV28 and TRBJ1-1; D may be TRBD1 (5 bases). Germline V gene data show CDR1 as MDHEN and CDR2 as SYDVKM. Trimming stripped 3 bases from V and 5 bases from J, with 7 bases between. The CDR3 runs to 12 residues.

J is TRBJ1-1 and V is TRBV4-1; TRBD1 is a possible D gene (5 bases). Trimming removed 1 base at V and 1 base at J, with 13 bases between. The germline CDR1 and CDR2 sequences are MGHRA and YSYEKL. This CDR3 has 16 residues. The CDR3 coding sequence is TGCGCCAGCAGCCAAGCGATTTCGGACAAGAACACTGAAGCTTTCTTT. Protein product: CASSQAISDKNTEAFF.

V gene TRBV20-1 combines with J gene TRBJ1-1; D ambiguous. This CDR3 comprises 13 residues. Germline V gives CDR1 DFQATT, CDR2 SNEGSKA (reference sequence). V was pared by 5 bases and J by 1 base, with 11 bases between. CDR3 in amino acids: CSALNRGNTEAFF. CDR3 coding DNA: TGCAGTGCTCTTAATCGGGGGAACACTGAAGCTTTCTTT.

The rearrangement links TRBV27 to TRBJ2-4; D call uncertain. Germline V lookup: CDR1 MNHEY, CDR2 SMNVEV (reference sequence). The CDR3 spans 13 residues. V was cut by 5 bases and J by 0 bases, with 5 bases left in between. Here the CDR3 reads CASSPLAKNIQYF. The DNA of the CDR3 is TGTGCCAGCAGTCCCTTAGCCAAAAACATTCAGTACTTC.

The J gene is TRBJ1-2, the V gene TRBV7-9; D uncertain. Germline CDR1 SEHNR, CDR2 FQNEAQ (reference sequence). The CDR3 is 16 residues long. The ends were cut back, 5 bases at V and 6 bases at J, with 22 bases in the middle. The CDR3 DNA follows: TGTGCCAGCAGCCCCCCGTTGGAATCAGCCGGCCATGGCTACACCTTC. It encodes CASSPPLESAGHGYTF. The full variable domain, rest sourced from reference TRBV7-9 and TRBJ1-2, is DTGVSQNPRHKITKRGQNVTFRCDPISEHNRLYWYRQTLGQGPEFLTYFQNEAQLEKSRLLSDRFSAERPKGSFSTLEIQRTEQGDSAMYLCASSPPLESAGHGYTFGSGTRLTVV.

This CDR3 reads CATSDPRSGANVLTF. In nucleotides, the CDR3 is TGTGCCACCAGTGATCCCCGGTCCGGGGCCAACGTCCTGACTTTC. The rearrangement links TRBV24-1 to TRBJ2-6; D uncertain. The V end lost 3 bases, the J end lost 4 bases, and 9 bases lay between the germline ends. This CDR3 spans 15 amino acids. From germline, CDR1 is KGHDR and CDR2 SFDVKD.

This clonotype was found a few times. In DNA form, the CDR3 reads TGTGCCAGCAGCGTCTCTTCAGGGGCCCATGAGACCCAGTACTTC. The encoded protein is CASSVSSGAHETQYF. The V gene is TRBV9, the J gene TRBJ2-5; tentative D call: TRBD1 (6 bases). The germline V gene has CDR1 SGDLS and CDR2 YYNGEE. The V end was cut by 2 bases, the J end by 5 bases, with 16 bases between. The CDR3 runs 15 residues.

The chain carries TRBV29-1 and TRBJ2-2; no reliable D call. CDR3 length: 12 amino acids. Germline V gives CDR1 SQVTM, CDR2 ANQGSEA. Trimming left V 7 bases short and J 5 bases short, with 11 bases between. CDR3: CSASVRTGELFF. The CDR3 nucleotides read TGCAGCGCCAGCGTTCGGACCGGGGAGCTGTTTTTT.

This clonotype has only a few counts. The V and J genes are TRBV2 and TRBJ2-7, with D maybe TRBD1 (5 bases). The CDR3 has 11 residues. Germline values: CDR1 SNHLY, CDR2 FYNNEI. Trimming removed 8 bases at V and 1 base at J, with 6 bases between. CDR3 sequence (DNA): TGTGCCAGCCGACAGTCCTACGAGCAGTACTTC. This encodes CASRQSYEQYF.

This clonotype was seen at least ten times. The rearrangement uses TRBV20-1 and TRBJ1-2; D is perhaps TRBD1 (6 bases). CDR3 length: 15 amino acids. CDR1 is DFQATT and CDR2 is SNEGSKA in the germline V gene (reference sequence). Trimming shortened V by 5 bases and J by 0 bases, and 16 bases separated the two germline ends. DNA of the CDR3: TGCAGTGCTTCCGACAGGCCCCAAACTAACTATGGCTACACCTTC. Protein sequence: CSASDRPQTNYGYTF.

This chain joins TRBV6-5 and TRBJ1-3; D not resolved. The germline CDR1 and CDR2 sequences are MNHEY and SVGAGI. V lost 5 bases, J lost 4 bases, and 15 bases lay in between. CDR3 length equals 15 residues. CDR3 coding DNA: TGTGCCAGCAGTCCAGTACGGTTACCCGGAAACACCATATATTTT. Encoded protein: CASSPVRLPGNTIYF.

This clonotype was found many times. The rearrangement joins TRBV20-1 to TRBJ1-2, with D uncertain. The CDR3 has 13 residues. The germline V and J ends were trimmed by 4 bases and 1 base, with 10 bases remaining between them. Germline V gene sequence: CDR1 DFQATT, CDR2 SNEGSKA (reference sequence). The chain's CDR3 is CSAKSSINYGYTF. Here the CDR3 DNA reads TGCAGTGCTAAGTCAAGTATTAACTATGGCTACACCTTC.

This clonotype was recorded once. The chain couples TRBV18 to TRBJ1-3; D not certain. Trimming left V 0 bases short and J 0 bases short, with 12 bases between. The CDR3 runs 17 residues. Germline V gene data show CDR1 as KGHSH and CDR2 as LQKENI. CDR3 DNA: TGTGCCAGCTCACCACCGTTGTCGAAGCTCTCTGGAAACACCATATATTTT. This sequence encodes CASSPPLSKLSGNTIYF.

This clonotype was picked up a small number of times. J is TRBJ2-1 and V is TRBV10-3, with 10 bases lining up with TRBD2. CDR1 is ENHRY and CDR2 is SYGVKD in the germline V gene. V dropped 7 bases and J dropped 3; count of bases not matched to a gene: 3. This CDR3 comprises 14 residues. The CDR3 region is CAIKGTSDYNEQFF. CDR3 coding DNA: TGTGCCATCAAAGGGACTAGCGACTACAATGAGCAGTTCTTC.

V gene TRBV5-1 combines with J gene TRBJ1-3, with 7 bases matching TRBD1. CDR3 length: 16 residues. After removal of 4 bases from V and 4 bases from J, the junction contained 11 bases not matched to a gene. Germline-derived CDR1 and CDR2 are SGHRS and YFSETQ. The DNA of the CDR3 is TGCGCCAGCAGCGCCGGGACAGATATTTTCGGAAACACCATATATTTT. Translating gives CASSAGTDIFGNTIYF.

Ten or more counts support this clonotype. The chain couples TRBV5-6 to TRBJ2-7, with a weak D call TRBD2 (7 bases). The CDR3 runs 17 residues. Germline V gene sequence: CDR1 SGHDT, CDR2 YYEEEE. Deletions cut 0 bases from V and 0 bases from J, with 16 bases between. CDR3 in DNA: TGTGCCAGCAGCTTGGCTGGGGTCGGGGGGCTCTCCTACGAGCAGTACTTC. This translates into CASSLAGVGGLSYEQYF.

The chain uses TRBV6-5 and TRBJ1-2; TRBD1 matches 9 bases. Per germline, CDR1 MNHEY and CDR2 SVGAGI. Germline trimming cut 6 bases from V and 8 bases from J; bases unmatched to any gene: 4. The CDR3 contains 12 residues. The CDR3 is CASRTGGEGYTF. As DNA, the CDR3 is TGTGCCAGCAGAACAGGGGGCGAAGGCTACACCTTC.

This clonotype was picked up a small number of times. The chain carries TRBV5-5 and TRBJ1-5; D is possibly TRBD1 (6 bases). CDR1 is SGHKS and CDR2 is YYEKEE in the germline V gene (reference sequence). The CDR3 runs 15 residues. Trimming stripped 1 base from V and 3 bases from J, with 11 bases between. The CDR3 region has the DNA TGTGCCAGCAGCTTGAACGACAGGATCAATCAGCCCCAGCATTTT. As protein: CASSLNDRINQPQHF.

The chain employs TRBV7-2 and TRBJ1-4; D might be TRBD1 (6 bases). V lost 1 base, J lost 8 bases, and 11 bases lay in between. This CDR3 contains 14 residues. The germline V gene encodes CDR1 SGHTA and CDR2 FQGNSA. CDR3: CASSLDRGEEKLFF. CDR3 nucleotide sequence: TGTGCCAGCAGCTTAGATAGGGGGGAAGAAAAACTGTTTTTT.

The table lists this clonotype with a few counts. The CDR3 loop is CASSHRTETQYF. For the CDR3, the DNA is TGTGCCAGCAGTCACCGGACGGAGACCCAGTACTTC. The chain combines TRBV28 with TRBJ2-5, with D unresolved. Germline V lookup: CDR1 MDHEN, CDR2 SYDVKM. Between the trimmed V and J ends, which lost 5 bases and 5 bases, there was a span of 9 bases. The CDR3 extends over 12 amino acids.

This clonotype was seen a few times. J is TRBJ2-4 and V is TRBV7-2, with 14 positions matching TRBD2. Germline values: CDR1 SGHTA, CDR2 FQGNSA. The CDR3 sequence is 19 residues long. V gave up 5 bases and J gave up 0 bases; unmatched junction bases: 9. CDR3 in DNA: TGTGCCAGCAGCCTGGGACTAGCGGGAGCAGGCCGAGCCAAAAACATTCAGTACTTC. This encodes CASSLGLAGAGRAKNIQYF.

The CDR3 coding sequence is TGTGCCAGCAGCTTACTCGGACAGGGAGGAGGCAATGAGCAGTTCTTC. This encodes CASSLLGQGGGNEQFF. J is TRBJ2-1 and V is TRBV11-2; 8 bases fit TRBD1. CDR1 and CDR2 (germline): SGHAT, FQNNGV. After removal of 2 bases from V and 6 bases from J, the junction contained 9 bases not matched to a gene. CDR3 length: 16 residues.

This clonotype showed up many times. The V call is TRBV3-1, the J call TRBJ1-1; D not certain. CDR1 LGHDT and CDR2 YNNKEL come from the germline V gene (reference sequence). The CDR3 has 14 residues. The V gene lost 1 base and the J gene lost 1 base, with 7 bases spanning the gap. The CDR3 DNA follows: TGTGCCAGCAGCCAAGGTTGGGAGAACACTGAAGCTTTCTTT. Its translation: CASSQGWENTEAFF.

There are many counts of this clonotype. The chain employs TRBV29-1 and TRBJ2-1; D is tentatively TRBD1 or TRBD2 (5 bases each). The CDR3 contains 12 residues. Germline CDR1 is SQVTM and CDR2 is ANQGSEA. V was pared by 4 bases and J by 3 bases, with 7 bases between. The CDR3 DNA is TGCAGCGTTGGGGACGACTACAATGAGCAGTTCTTC. Its translation: CSVGDDYNEQFF.

This clonotype was detected only a few times. The V and J genes are TRBV9 and TRBJ1-4, with D uncertain. This CDR3 spans 14 amino acids. Germline V CDR1 and CDR2: SGDLS, YYNGEE. V was clipped by 3 bases and J by 7 bases, with 13 bases between them. The CDR3 nucleotides read TGTGCCAGCAGCGCCCTTGAGGGAGGTGAAAAACTGTTTTTT. It yields the protein CASSALEGGEKLFF. Using reference TRBV9 and TRBJ1-4 for the parts outside the CDR3, the full variable domain is DSGVTQTPKHLITATGQRVTLRCSPRSGDLSVYWYQQSLDQGLQFLIQYYNGEERAKGNILERFSAQQFPDLHSELNLSSLELGDSALYFCASSALEGGEKLFFGSGTQLSVL.